These 15 T cell receptor beta chains originate from one sample sequenced in a study of blood T cell repertoires in COVID-19. The table came from immunoSEQ multiplex PCR; TCRdb's copy has only in-frame clones and leaves some out. The sample consists of about 300,000 clones, approximately 86% of them appearing once. The sequencing sample was made of PBMCs or T cells enriched from blood (not recorded which). The receptor set was obtained from a woman under 30 who had recovered from COVID-19.

J is TRBJ2-1 and V is TRBV30; D is perhaps TRBD2 (6 bases). The CDR3 runs to 14 residues. Germline lookup yields CDR1 GTSNPN and CDR2 SVGIG (reference sequence). Trimming left V 0 bases short and J 9 bases short, with 15 bases between. The CDR3 bases are TGTGCCTGGAGTGTGTGCCGGGAGAGATGTGAGCAGTTCTTC. It codes for CAWSVCRERCEQFF.

The chain joins TRBV4-3 to TRBJ2-1; the match to TRBD1 covers 8 bases. The germline gives CDR1 LGHNA, CDR2 YSLEER. V gave up 2 bases and J gave up 4 bases; unmatched junction bases: 7. This CDR3 region has 16 residues. In nucleotides, the CDR3 is TGCGCCAGCAGCCAACGTCCAGGGGGCGCGTACAATGAGCAGTTCTTC. It yields the protein CASSQRPGGAYNEQFF.

The chain is built from TRBV4-1 and TRBJ1-1; 7 positions agree with TRBD1. J lost 8 bases, V lost 1 base, and 7 bases had no gene match. Germline loops: CDR1 MGHRA, CDR2 YSYEKL. The CDR3 has 14 amino acids. CDR3 nucleotides: TGCGCCAGCAGCCAAGCCGACAGGGCTGGCGAAGCTTTCTTT. It yields the protein CASSQADRAGEAFF.

The chain couples TRBV7-9 to TRBJ1-4, with 7 bases identical to TRBD1. This CDR3 comprises 17 residues. Losses at the gene ends were 5 bases for V and 10 bases for J; bases not matched to a gene: 19. The V gene's germline CDR1 is SEHNR and CDR2 FQNEAQ (reference sequence). CDR3 DNA: TGTGCCAGCAGCACCGAGCAGGAGGGGGCCTTTCATGGAAAACTGTTTTTT. It encodes CASSTEQEGAFHGKLFF.

This rearrangement joins TRBV9 to TRBJ2-5; D gene unclear. CDR3 length: 13 amino acids. Deletions cut 0 bases from V and 2 bases from J, with 5 bases between. Germline CDR1 is SGDLS and CDR2 is YYNGEE. CDR3 sequence reads: CASSVGLQETQYF. CDR3 DNA sequence: TGTGCCAGCAGCGTAGGGCTGCAAGAGACCCAGTACTTC.

The rearrangement joins TRBV25-1 to TRBJ2-1, with 8 positions matching TRBD2. Germline V gene sequence: CDR1 MGHDK, CDR2 SYGVNS. Trimming removed 3 bases from V and 4 bases from J; junction bases left unmatched: 2. The CDR3 has 14 residues. The CDR3 reads CASSDKREYNEQFF. Here the CDR3 DNA reads TGTGCCAGCAGTGACAAGCGGGAGTACAATGAGCAGTTCTTC.

The V call is TRBV4-3, the J call TRBJ1-4; 10 nucleotides match TRBD1. The CDR3 loop spans 15 amino acids. V shed 5 bases and J 6 bases; nucleotides not matched to a gene: 6. The germline gives CDR1 LGHNA, CDR2 YSLEER. The CDR3 DNA reads TGCGCCAGCAGCGGCCGGACAGGGGGTTATGAAAAACTGTTTTTT. Its protein product is CASSGRTGGYEKLFF.

CDR3 sequence reads: CASSLRGTGGNQPQHF. In DNA form, the CDR3 reads TGTGCCAGCAGCCTAAGAGGGACAGGGGGAAATCAGCCCCAGCATTTT. The chain uses TRBV4-2 and TRBJ1-5; 11 nucleotides align to TRBD1. Germline V gene data show CDR1 as LGHNA and CDR2 as YNFKEQ. The ends lost 4 bases at V and 4 bases at J; junction bases unmatched: 6. The CDR3 has 16 amino acids.

The rearrangement joins TRBV4-3 to TRBJ1-1; D not resolved. Germline CDR1 and CDR2: LGHNA and YSLEER. The germline V and J ends were trimmed by 7 bases and 1 base, with 13 bases remaining between them. CDR3 length equals 14 residues. The CDR3 DNA is TGCGCCAGCAACCTACTCGGGAGGAACACTGAAGCTTTCTTT. Its protein is CASNLLGRNTEAFF.

The genes are TRBV27 and TRBJ1-1; D uncertain. This CDR3 has 13 residues. The germline CDR1 and CDR2 sequences are MNHEY and SMNVEV (reference sequence). Trimming removed 7 bases from V and 4 bases from J, with 13 bases in between. CDR3 sequence reads: CASTVTRGTEAFF. CDR3 in DNA: TGTGCCAGCACCGTCACCCGGGGCACTGAAGCTTTCTTT.

This chain uses TRBV5-6 with TRBJ2-3; the match to TRBD1 covers 11 bases. Germline V gives CDR1 SGHDT, CDR2 YYEEEE. With 4 bases clipped from V and 4 bases from J, the junction kept 8 bases outside the gene matches. The CDR3 covers 16 residues. CDR3 loop: CASSPDRGHTADTQYF. As DNA, the CDR3 is TGTGCCAGCAGCCCGGACAGGGGGCACACTGCAGATACGCAGTATTTT.

The V and J genes are TRBV29-1 and TRBJ1-5; 8 bases match TRBD1. From germline, CDR1 is SQVTM and CDR2 ANQGSEA. This CDR3 region has 13 residues. After removal of 4 bases from V and 3 bases from J, the junction contained 2 bases not matched to a gene. The CDR3 sequence is CSVGTGLNQPQHF. CDR3 sequence (DNA): TGCAGCGTTGGGACAGGGCTCAATCAGCCCCAGCATTTT.

V gene TRBV28 combines with J gene TRBJ2-7; TRBD1 matches 7 bases. Germline CDR1 is MDHEN and CDR2 is SYDVKM. The CDR3 has 18 residues. Germline trimming cut 6 bases from V and 3 bases from J; bases unmatched to any gene: 20. CDR3 in amino acids: CASSLKTLLTGLFYEQYF. The CDR3 region has the DNA TGTGCCAGCAGCCTTAAGACCTTACTGACAGGGTTATTCTACGAGCAGTACTTC.

The chain combines TRBV3-1 (or the pseudogene TRBV3-2) with TRBJ1-6; 12 bases map to TRBD1. The CDR3 loop spans 17 amino acids. V gave up 4 bases and J gave up 11 bases; unmatched junction bases: 12. Germline V CDR1 and CDR2: LGHDT, YNNKEL (reference sequence). The CDR3 spells CASSLLIGTGGGTPLHF. The DNA for the CDR3 is TGTGCCAGCAGCCTCCTCATTGGGACAGGGGGCGGAACACCCCTCCACTTT.

The rearrangement uses TRBV4-3 and TRBJ2-7; 7 positions match TRBD2. The V segment lost 4 bases and the J segment 4 bases; nucleotides outside the gene matches: 7. The CDR3 loop spans 14 amino acids. Per germline, CDR1 LGHNA and CDR2 YSLEER. CDR3 loop: CASSLYFGRYEQYF. The CDR3 DNA is TGCGCCAGCAGCCTCTATTTCGGGAGGTACGAGCAGTACTTC.